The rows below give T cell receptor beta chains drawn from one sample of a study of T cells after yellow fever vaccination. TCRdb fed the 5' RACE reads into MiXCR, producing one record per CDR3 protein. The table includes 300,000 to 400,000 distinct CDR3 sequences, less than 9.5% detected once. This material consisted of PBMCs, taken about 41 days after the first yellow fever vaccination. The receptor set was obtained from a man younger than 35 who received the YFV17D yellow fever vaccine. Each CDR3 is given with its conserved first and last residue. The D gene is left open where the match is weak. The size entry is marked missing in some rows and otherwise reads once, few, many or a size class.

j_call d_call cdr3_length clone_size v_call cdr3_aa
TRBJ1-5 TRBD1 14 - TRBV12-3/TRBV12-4 CASSYRGPNQPQHF
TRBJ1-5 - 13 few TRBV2 CASSGTENQPQHF
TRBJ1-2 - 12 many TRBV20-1 CSAFLQGHGYTF
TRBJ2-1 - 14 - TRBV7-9 CASSPGPTHNEQFF
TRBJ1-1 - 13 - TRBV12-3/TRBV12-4 CASSTGRNTEAFF
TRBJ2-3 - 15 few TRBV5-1 CASSLHSLGTDTQYF
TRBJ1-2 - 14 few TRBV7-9 CASSLPGSNYGYTF
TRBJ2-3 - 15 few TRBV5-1 CASSLWGESTDTQYF
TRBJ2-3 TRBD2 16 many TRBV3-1 CASSQEAAGGRDTQYF
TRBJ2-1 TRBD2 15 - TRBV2 CASKAGAGDFSEQFF
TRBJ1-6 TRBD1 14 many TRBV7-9 CASSQGQGGSPLHF
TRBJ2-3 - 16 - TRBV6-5 CASSYSGLGRPDTQYF
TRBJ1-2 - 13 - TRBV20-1 CSAYPIRQHGYTF
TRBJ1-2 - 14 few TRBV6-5 CASSYASEGYGYTF
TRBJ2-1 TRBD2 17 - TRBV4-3 CASSQALAGGYHNEQFF
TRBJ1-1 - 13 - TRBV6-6 CASSVPASTEAFF
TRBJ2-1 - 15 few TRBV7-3 CASSPRRGPSGEQFF
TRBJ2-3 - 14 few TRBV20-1 CSAARLASTDTQYF
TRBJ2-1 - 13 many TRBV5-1 CASSAAGIDEQFF
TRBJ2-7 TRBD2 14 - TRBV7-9 CASSRSGGLDEQYF
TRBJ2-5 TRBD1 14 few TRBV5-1 CASSGDRVGETQYF
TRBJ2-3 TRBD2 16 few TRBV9 CASSVEGGGDTDTQYF
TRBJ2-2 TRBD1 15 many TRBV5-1 CASSVDRGGPGELFF
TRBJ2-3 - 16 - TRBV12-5 CASGLEPRSRTDTQYF
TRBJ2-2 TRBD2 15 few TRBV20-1 CSAPNSGVNTGELFF
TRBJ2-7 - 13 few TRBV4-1 CASSQMGIGEQYF
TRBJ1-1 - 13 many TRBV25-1 CASSEGTNTEAFF
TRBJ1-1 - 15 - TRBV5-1 CASSPTTGMNTEAFF
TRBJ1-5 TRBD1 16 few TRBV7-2 CASSTTGTVSNQPQHF
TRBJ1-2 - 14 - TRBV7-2 CASSLETVQRGYTF
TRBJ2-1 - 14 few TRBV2 CASSRTGVGHEQFF
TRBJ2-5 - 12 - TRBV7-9 CASSLTIETQYF
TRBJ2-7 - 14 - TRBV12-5 CASGTRQSSYEQYF
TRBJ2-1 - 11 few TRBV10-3 CAISDRNEQFF
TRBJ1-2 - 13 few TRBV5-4 CASSSDGTYGYTF
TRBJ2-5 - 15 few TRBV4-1 CASSQETTVQETQYF
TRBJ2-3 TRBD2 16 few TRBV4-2 CASSQVAGGRADTQYF
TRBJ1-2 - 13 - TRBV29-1 CSASQTAANGYTF
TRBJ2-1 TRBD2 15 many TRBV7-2 CASALAGDRWDEQFF
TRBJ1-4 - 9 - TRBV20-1 CSACEKLFF
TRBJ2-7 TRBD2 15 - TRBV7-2 CASSLARGAAYEQYF
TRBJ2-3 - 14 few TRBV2 CASSENLSTDTQYF
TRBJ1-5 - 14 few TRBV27 CASSTSGLNQPQHF
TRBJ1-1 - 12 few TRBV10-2 CASRKGNTEAFF
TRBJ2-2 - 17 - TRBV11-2 CASSLDLGRANTGELFF
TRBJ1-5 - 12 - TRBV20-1 CSASEGDVLQHF
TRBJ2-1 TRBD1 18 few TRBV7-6 CASSSSSGQGLPGGEQFF
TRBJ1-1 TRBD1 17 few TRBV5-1 CASSLVGTGGAYTEAFF
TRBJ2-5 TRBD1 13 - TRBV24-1 CATRGQGSETQYF
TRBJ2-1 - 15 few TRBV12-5 CASGFSSGLPLEQFF
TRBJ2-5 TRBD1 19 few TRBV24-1 CATSDPGKGAFGLGETQYF
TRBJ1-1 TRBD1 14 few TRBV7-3 CASSSTGDKTEAFF
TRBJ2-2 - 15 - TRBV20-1 CSASLGRGYTGELFF
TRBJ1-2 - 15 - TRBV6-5 CASSWEGDNNYGYTF